The TCR beta chain under discussion was sequenced for a study of T cells in Graves' hyperthyroidism and ophthalmopathy. The study, taken as a whole, reports: Through a model of 13 V-J features, ophthalmopathy was separated from stable hyperthyroidism.

Trimming stripped 6 bases from V and 6 bases from J, with 14 bases between. In germline, CDR1 is LGHDT, CDR2 YNNKEL (reference sequence). This CDR3 is 13 amino acids long. Preceding any ophthalmopathy symptoms, the blood sample dates from first hyperthyroidism diagnosis. Amplified TCR beta CDR3 regions derived from RNA transcripts. HTBI primers were the set used in a first-round RT-PCR of the TCR CDR3. TCRdb itself ran the multiplex PCR reads through MiXCR, one entry per CDR3 protein. Counted here are around 250,000 distinct CDR3 sequences, less than 15% occurring once; the ten biggest clones make up roughly 13%. This clonotype was found many times. Antigen unknown.

The source is a woman in her forties with Graves' hyperthyroidism that later progressed to Graves' ophthalmopathy. Material for sequencing was blood. This sequence joins TRBV3-1 and TRBJ1-1, with D possibly TRBD1 on 6 matching bases. The CDR3 nucleotides are TGTGCCAGCAGTGAGACAGGATCGCCTGAAGCTTTCTTT. It codes for CASSETGSPEAFF.